These 31 T cell receptor beta chains were all obtained from the same sample, sequenced in a study of cytomegalovirus exposure and HLA in healthy donors. With 60 Vbeta and 13 Jbeta primers, the PCR was carried out. The table came from immunoSEQ multiplex PCR; TCRdb's copy has only in-frame clones and leaves some out. The repertoire holds 90,000 to 120,000 clones, with around three quarters as singletons. What was sequenced was PBMCs. The source of these receptors is a female donor in good health and CMV-seropositive.

This clone occurred a few times. The rearrangement uses TRBV2 and TRBJ2-6, with a weak D call TRBD1 (6 bases). Germline V gives CDR1 SNHLY, CDR2 FYNNEI. CDR3 length equals 16 residues. V lost 7 bases and J 0 bases, leaving 13 bases between the germline ends. The CDR3 DNA follows: TGTGCCAGCATAGATGGGACACTCTCTGGGGCCAACGTCCTGACTTTC. The encoded protein is CASIDGTLSGANVLTF. Based on the CDR3 plus reference TRBV2 and TRBJ2-6, the full variable domain is EPEVTQTPSHQVTQMGQEVILRCVPISNHLYFYWYRQILGQKVEFLVSFYNNEISEKSEIFDDQFSVERPDGSNFTLKIRSTKLEDSAMYFCASIDGTLSGANVLTFGAGSRLTVL.

V gene TRBV18 combines with J gene TRBJ2-5, with 7 bases that match TRBD1. The last part of the DNA fits TRBJ2-7 better; the J call may be wrong. Germline V gene data show CDR1 as KGHSH and CDR2 as LQKENI. The CDR3 is made up of 15 amino acids. CDR3 bases: TGTGCCAGCTCTCGGACCCGGGACAGCTCCTACGAGCAGTACTTC. Amino acids: CASSRTRDSSYEQYF.

The CDR3 sequence: CASSPRPGTGGNEQFF. CDR3 nucleotides: TGTGCCAGCAGTCCCCGACCGGGAACGGGAGGCAATGAGCAGTTCTTC. The J gene is TRBJ2-1, the V gene TRBV27, with 7 bases aligning to TRBD2. The CDR3 is 16 residues long. With V trimmed by 5 bases and J by 6 bases, 13 bases remained unmatched. CDR1 and CDR2 from the germline V gene are MNHEY and SMNVEV (reference sequence).

The gene calls are TRBV4-2 and TRBJ1-4; D is unclear. The CDR3 runs to 13 residues. Germline CDR1 LGHNA, CDR2 YNFKEQ. V gave up 1 base and J gave up 6 bases, with 6 bases separating them. For the CDR3, the DNA is TGTGCCAGCAGCCAAGCGGTAGATGAAAAACTGTTTTTT. Translation: CASSQAVDEKLFF.

The chain links TRBV18 to TRBJ2-3; 7 bases map to TRBD1. Germline V gene lookup returns CDR1 KGHSH and CDR2 LQKENI. The CDR3 is 14 residues long. V was clipped by 5 bases and J by 0 bases; unmatched bases: 2. This chain's CDR3 is CASSLGQSTDTQYF. Written as DNA, the CDR3 is TGTGCCAGCTCATTGGGACAGAGCACAGATACGCAGTATTTT.

This clone was seen more than once but under ten times. The rearrangement joins TRBV19 to TRBJ1-6; the D is unclear. Germline assignment: CDR1 LNHDA and CDR2 SQIVND (reference sequence). The ends were cut back, 3 bases at V and 14 bases at J, with 14 bases in the middle. The CDR3 covers 13 residues. CDR3 DNA: TGTGCCAGTAGTATTATTTACGGTCAGGCCCTCCACTTT. Residues: CASSIIYGQALHF. Variable domain in full (rest from reference TRBV19 and TRBJ1-6): DGGITQSPKYLFRKEGQNVTLSCEQNLNHDAMYWYRQDPGQGLRLIYYSQIVNDFQKGDIAEGYSVSREKKESFPLTVTSAQKNPTAFYLCASSIIYGQALHFGNGTRLTVT.

DNA for the CDR3: TGCGCCAGCAGCTTCGGTTCTTATAATTCACCCCTCCACTTT. Its translation is CASSFGSYNSPLHF. The chain recombines TRBV5-1 with TRBJ1-6; D is unresolved. This CDR3 comprises 14 residues. V was shortened by 2 bases and J by 4 bases, with 7 bases between the two germline ends. The germline CDR1 and CDR2 sequences are SGHRS and YFSETQ.

In this sample, this clone turned up a few times. This sequence joins TRBV19 and TRBJ2-7, with TRBD2 matching 7 bases. Unmatched junction bases numbered 3, after V lost 1 base and J lost 0 bases. The CDR3 has 15 residues. Germline V gives CDR1 LNHDA, CDR2 SQIVND (reference sequence). The CDR3 sequence: CASSIGSGFSYEQYF. As DNA, the CDR3 is TGTGCCAGTAGTATAGGTAGCGGGTTCTCCTACGAGCAGTACTTC.

This clone was seen a few times. The rearrangement uses TRBV7-2 and TRBJ2-3; D is uncertain. CDR1 is SGHTA, CDR2 FQGNSA, per germline. CDR3 length: 12 residues. Trimming shortened V by 1 base and J by 7 bases, and 6 bases separated the two germline ends. CDR3 bases: TGTGCCAGCAGCTTAGGATCTAATACGCAGTATTTT. Its translation is CASSLGSNTQYF.

This chain connects TRBV27 to TRBJ1-1; D is possibly TRBD1 (5 bases). The CDR3 totals 13 residues. The V and J ends lost 5 bases and 4 bases respectively, with 11 bases between them. The germline gives CDR1 MNHEY, CDR2 SMNVEV (reference sequence). CDR3 residues: CASSQGLGTEAFF. The CDR3 DNA sequence: TGTGCCAGCAGTCAGGGTTTAGGCACTGAAGCTTTCTTT.

The J gene is TRBJ1-4, the V gene TRBV29-1; D not resolved. Germline lookup yields CDR1 SQVTM and CDR2 ANQGSEA. The CDR3 covers 14 residues. The germline V and J ends were trimmed by 8 bases and 7 bases, with 20 bases remaining between them. The CDR3 DNA is TGCAGCACTTCGAGGACTTTACGGGGTGAAAAACTGTTTTTT. Its protein is CSTSRTLRGEKLFF.

J is TRBJ2-7 and V is TRBV7-9, with D possibly TRBD1 on 6 matching bases. This CDR3 has 13 residues. The germline V gene has CDR1 SEHNR and CDR2 FQNEAQ (reference sequence). Trimming pared 1 base from V and 6 bases from J, leaving 10 bases between. The CDR3 loop reads CASSLGAGAEQYF. CDR3 DNA: TGTGCCAGCAGCTTAGGTGCAGGGGCCGAGCAGTACTTC.

The CDR3 reads CASSSRERGGYNEQFF. CDR3 DNA: TGTGCCAGCAGTTCCCGGGAACGAGGCGGATACAATGAGCAGTTCTTC. The J gene is TRBJ2-1, the V gene TRBV6-5; possibly TRBD2 for D (5 bases). The CDR3 has 16 residues. Looked up from germline, CDR1 is MNHEY and CDR2 is SVGAGI. Trimming took off 4 bases at V and 4 bases at J, with 17 bases between the two ends.

This sequence joins TRBV6-1 and TRBJ2-1; TRBD2 is a possible D gene (6 bases). Germline V CDR1 and CDR2: MNHNS, SASEGT. The CDR3 is made up of 15 amino acids. V lost 4 bases and J lost 4, with 14 bases in between. In DNA form, the CDR3 reads TGTGCCAGCAGTGGGGCTAGCGTACCGTACAATGAGCAGTTCTTC. Translated, it gives CASSGASVPYNEQFF.

This clone has a handful of counts. V and J are TRBV5-5 and TRBJ1-1, with a tentative D call TRBD1 (5 bases). The CDR3 runs 15 residues. V was clipped by 0 bases and J by 1 base, with 10 bases between them. The germline gives CDR1 SGHKS, CDR2 YYEKEE (reference sequence). The CDR3 nucleotides are TGTGCCAGCAGCTTGGTAGGGGCGGCGAACACTGAAGCTTTCTTT. It translates to CASSLVGAANTEAFF.

This clone has just one count. The chain is built from TRBV18 and TRBJ2-2; 10 nucleotides agree with TRBD2. After removal of 1 base from V and 6 bases from J, the junction contained 8 bases not matched to a gene. This CDR3 contains 17 residues. CDR1 and CDR2 from the germline V gene are KGHSH and LQKENI. CDR3 residues: CASSPRPASGSSGELFF. DNA of the CDR3: TGTGCCAGCTCACCACGGCCGGCTAGCGGGAGTTCCGGGGAGCTGTTTTTT.

The rearrangement uses TRBV4-1 and TRBJ2-5; 11 bases map to TRBD1. J was trimmed by 4 bases and V by 0 bases; bases with no gene match: 4. The CDR3 has 16 residues. Germline CDR1 and CDR2: MGHRA and YSYEKL. In DNA, the CDR3 is TGCGCCAGCAGCCAAGAGGGGACAGGGGGAAGAGAGACCCAGTACTTC. Encoded protein: CASSQEGTGGRETQYF.

The chain employs TRBV4-2 and TRBJ1-1; weak D call: TRBD1 (5 bases). Germline-derived CDR1 and CDR2 are LGHNA and YNFKEQ. Trimming pared 3 bases from V and 1 base from J, leaving 6 bases between. The CDR3 has 13 residues. In DNA, the CDR3 is TGTGCCAGCAGCCAGACAGCGAACACTGAAGCTTTCTTT. It encodes CASSQTANTEAFF.

The chain links TRBV7-8 to TRBJ2-7, with D uncertain. The CDR3 covers 15 residues. V was pared by 2 bases and J by 1 base, with 12 bases between. CDR1 is SGHVS, CDR2 FQNEAQ, per germline. CDR3 loop: CASSLIFNNSYEQYF. DNA for the CDR3: TGTGCCAGCAGCTTAATTTTTAACAATTCCTACGAGCAGTACTTC.

The V and J genes are TRBV5-1 and TRBJ2-1; possibly TRBD2 for D (5 bases). V lost 0 bases, J lost 4 bases, and 14 bases lay in between. The CDR3 totals 16 residues. CDR1 and CDR2 from the germline V gene are SGHRS and YFSETQ. The CDR3 is CASSLASGLLYNEQFF. DNA of the CDR3: TGCGCCAGCAGCTTGGCGTCTGGACTTCTTTACAATGAGCAGTTCTTC.

The J gene is TRBJ2-7, the V gene TRBV2, with 9 bases that match TRBD1. Per the germline V gene, CDR1 is SNHLY and CDR2 is FYNNEI. V was clipped by 10 bases and J by 4 bases; unmatched bases: 14. The CDR3 extends over 15 amino acids. As DNA, the CDR3 is TGTGCCACCTCCCCCCGCGGGACAGGGATGTACGAGCAGTACTTC. This codes for CATSPRGTGMYEQYF.

V is TRBV19 and J is TRBJ2-1; D gene ambiguous. V lost 5 bases and J 9 bases, leaving 14 bases between the germline ends. There are 13 residues in the CDR3. Germline V gene data show CDR1 as LNHDA and CDR2 as SQIVND (reference sequence). In nucleotides, the CDR3 is TGTGCCAGTAGTCACAGTGGCATGAGTGAGCAGTTCTTC. It specifies CASSHSGMSEQFF.

The DNA for the CDR3 is TGTGCCAGCAGCCAAGATATTAGGGGCGACAATGAGCAGTTCTTC. Encoded protein: CASSQDIRGDNEQFF. The rearrangement links TRBV4-2 to TRBJ2-1; D is perhaps TRBD1 (5 bases). CDR1 is LGHNA, CDR2 YNFKEQ, per germline. V lost 0 bases, J lost 5 bases, and 11 bases lay in between. CDR3 size: 15 residues.

The V and J genes are TRBV18 and TRBJ2-7, with 10 bases fitting TRBD1. The length of the CDR3 is 15 residues. CDR1 is KGHSH, CDR2 LQKENI, per germline. J lost 4 bases, V lost 3 bases, and 6 bases had no gene match. The chain's CDR3 is CASSPDRGRSYEQYF. The CDR3 nucleotides read TGTGCCAGCTCACCGGACAGGGGGAGATCTTACGAGCAGTACTTC.

This chain links TRBV27 with TRBJ1-5; D gene uncertain. With 6 bases removed from V and 2 bases from J, the gap between germline ends came to 5 bases. The CDR3 covers 12 residues. Germline lookup yields CDR1 MNHEY and CDR2 SMNVEV (reference sequence). CDR3 coding DNA: TGTGCCAGCAGCCCCGGCAATCAGCCCCAGCATTTT. Translated: CASSPGNQPQHF.

This chain connects TRBV19 to TRBJ1-2; TRBD1 matches 8 bases. The germline gives CDR1 LNHDA, CDR2 SQIVND (reference sequence). Trimming took 3 bases from V and 4 from J; bases not matched to a gene: 4. The CDR3 totals 14 residues. In DNA form, the CDR3 reads TGTGCCAGTAGTATGCAGGGGGCCGGCTATGGCTACACCTTC. It yields the protein CASSMQGAGYGYTF.

The rearrangement joins TRBV19 to TRBJ1-2; the D gene is possibly TRBD1 (6 bases). V lost 3 bases and J lost 7, with 21 bases in between. This CDR3 region has 16 residues. Germline CDR1 LNHDA, CDR2 SQIVND (reference sequence). The CDR3 is CASSMPTGQGPVGYTF. The CDR3 DNA reads as TGTGCCAGTAGTATGCCCACAGGGCAGGGCCCGGTTGGCTACACCTTC.

The chain combines TRBV19 with TRBJ1-1, with D unclear. The CDR3 extends over 12 amino acids. The germline CDR1 and CDR2 sequences are LNHDA and SQIVND (reference sequence). Trimming left V 3 bases short and J 6 bases short, with 8 bases between. The DNA of the CDR3 is TGTGCCAGTAGTATTCGAGGTGCTGAAGCTTTCTTT. Translating it yields CASSIRGAEAFF.

The chain joins TRBV10-2 to TRBJ2-7; TRBD2 is a possible D gene (5 bases). The germline gives CDR1 WSHSY, CDR2 SAAADI. The CDR3 covers 14 residues. V lost 1 base and J 2 bases, leaving 9 bases between the germline ends. The DNA of the CDR3 is TGCGCCAGCAGTGAGTTGACGGGAACCTACGAGCAGTACTTC. Translating it yields CASSELTGTYEQYF.

This chain links TRBV19 with TRBJ2-7; possibly TRBD2 for D (6 bases). Germline CDR1 LNHDA, CDR2 SQIVND (reference sequence). The CDR3 has 13 residues. With 4 bases removed from V and 8 bases from J, the gap between germline ends came to 15 bases. CDR3 DNA: TGTGCCAGTAGTAGCGGGGATGCCCCAAAGCAGTACTTC. Amino acid sequence: CASSSGDAPKQYF.

The rearrangement uses TRBV6-1 and TRBJ1-1; 9 nucleotides agree with TRBD1. Germline V gene sequence: CDR1 MNHNS, CDR2 SASEGT. The CDR3 is 15 residues long. Germline trimming cut 0 bases from V and 5 bases from J; bases unmatched to any gene: 4. This chain's CDR3 is CASSEAGQGSTEAFF. DNA for the CDR3: TGTGCCAGCAGTGAAGCGGGACAGGGAAGTACTGAAGCTTTCTTT.